This T cell receptor (beta chain) was retrieved from a study of T cell responses to AZD1222 COVID-19 vaccine. Germline lookup yields CDR1 KGHSH and CDR2 LQKENI. The V end was cut by 4 bases, the J end by 4 bases, with 16 bases between. CDR3 size: 15 residues. Profiled with immunoSEQ multiplex PCR; TCRdb holds only in-frame clones, not every one. The repertoire consists of more than 90,000 clones, with about 86% occurring once and the leading ten covering approximately 9.4%. The chain recombines TRBV18 with TRBJ1-2, with D possibly being TRBD1 (6 bases). The receptor comes from an adult in good health. The sample was peripheral blood, taken on day 0 of AZD1222 vaccination. The CDR3 here is CASSLPQGTFYGYTF. Here the CDR3 DNA reads TGTGCCAGCTCACTTCCCCAGGGGACCTTCTATGGCTACACCTTC.